These T cell receptor beta chains were read from a single sample in a study of T-cell memory formation after mild COVID-19. TCRdb ran MiXCR on the 5' RACE reads and lists one entry per CDR3 protein. The table has hundreds of thousands of distinct CDR3 sequences, roughly 14% seen once; the top ten hold about 22%. Sequencing was carried out using PBMCs or a T cell subset sorted from them (not recorded which). Receptors originate from a young man who had mild COVID-19 (a few samples of this study predate the infection). Cell type and time point are not known. CDR3s leave out the opening cysteine and the closing phenylalanine or tryptophan.

J gene	V gene	CDR3 protein
TRBJ2-5	TRBV12-3/TRBV12-4	ASSLVETQY
TRBJ1-5	TRBV4-1	ASSREGQGSNQPQH
TRBJ2-1	TRBV6-5	ASSYSSGDEQF
TRBJ2-3	TRBV7-2	ASIQAGVTDTQY
TRBJ2-3	TRBV2	ASIQDSSTDTQY
TRBJ2-4	TRBV12-3/TRBV12-4	ASSLRDIQY
TRBJ2-5	TRBV5-1	ASSLEGSFQY
TRBJ1-4	TRBV5-1	ASSKETYEKLF
TRBJ2-7	TRBV5-1	ASSLLAGVTYEQY
TRBJ1-2	TRBV5-1	ASSSPDRDYGYT
TRBJ2-3	TRBV18	ASSRRDGGADTQY
TRBJ2-4	TRBV6-2/TRBV6-3	ASSWSKNIQY
TRBJ2-6	TRBV20-1	SAPMGQGSGANVLT
TRBJ2-3	TRBV5-1	ASSLAGSALGTDTQY
TRBJ1-5	TRBV6-5	ASSYMQGIYQPQH
TRBJ2-5	TRBV7-9	ASSLPPKETQY
TRBJ2-5	TRBV7-9	ASEASIGIQETQY
TRBJ2-3	TRBV7-3	ASSSTSGDTDTQY
TRBJ2-3	TRBV4-3	ASSQDLRQTVGDTQY
TRBJ2-3	TRBV4-1	ASSLLPRADTQY
TRBJ1-4	TRBV9	ASSFRDGNEKLF
TRBJ1-2	TRBV12-3/TRBV12-4	ASSLLENYGYT
TRBJ2-1	TRBV29-1	SVGASNEQF
TRBJ2-5	TRBV7-8	ASSHGTAQETQY
TRBJ2-3	TRBV7-3	ASSFQRGVTDTQY
TRBJ2-5	TRBV10-3	AISEKAETQY
TRBJ1-1	TRBV7-2	ASSESPRGEAF
TRBJ2-5	TRBV7-9	ASSLEGAREQETQY
TRBJ2-5	TRBV7-3	ASSPGVSYQETQY
TRBJ2-5	TRBV5-1	ASSLYGGAAETQY
TRBJ1-5	TRBV7-6	ASSSGEGQPQH
TRBJ2-2	TRBV5-1	ASSLGVAEAGELF
TRBJ2-4	TRBV5-1	ASSPSGGAMAKNIQY
TRBJ1-1	TRBV12-3/TRBV12-4	ASSRGTGNYEAF
TRBJ1-2	TRBV4-1	ASSQEGQGRDGYT
TRBJ1-1	TRBV7-8	ASSLGAVNTEAF
TRBJ2-7	TRBV19	ASSSAWGPPYEQY
TRBJ2-3	TRBV5-1	ASSLPGPATDTQY
TRBJ2-1	TRBV11-2	ASSLAGVEEQF
TRBJ1-1	TRBV6-1	ASSGRMNTEAF
TRBJ1-2	TRBV29-1	SVEDPGTGRYGYT
TRBJ2-2	TRBV7-8	ASSLGGGAGGELF
TRBJ2-1	TRBV10-3	AISEPGGLREQF
TRBJ1-2	TRBV6-6	ATTTGTNYGYT
TRBJ2-2	TRBV5-6	ASSLRRDSSAGELF
TRBJ2-5	TRBV5-5	ASSFNPLTGVLQETQY
TRBJ2-3	TRBV12-3/TRBV12-4	ASSQSPGQGHSGGTDTQY
TRBJ1-1	TRBV11-2	ASSLESRAEAF
TRBJ2-5	TRBV9	ASSSADSDLGTQY